What follows are 2 T cell receptor beta chains derived from one specimen sequenced in a study of Ad26.COV2.S vaccination and SARS-CoV-2 variants. Sequencing was performed with immunoSEQ multiplex PCR; in TCRdb, only in-frame clones are kept and a portion is missing. The data contain a few hundred thousand clones, about 90% of them singletons. As for treatment: around 19 received Ad26.COV2.S at low or high dose, single or two shots; about 5 received placebo; per-sample allocation not given. Sampling was done on day 63 after the first vaccine or placebo injection. Sequenced here: peripheral blood, sampled in a trial of Ad26.COV2.S vaccine versus placebo. The origin of the receptors is a person aged 18-65 years who received the Ad26.COV2.S COVID-19 vaccine or a placebo.

The gene calls are TRBV4-3 and TRBJ2-1; TRBD2 matches 7 bases. The length of the CDR3 is 14 residues. Unmatched junction bases numbered 6, after V lost 1 base and J lost 9 bases. Germline V lookup: CDR1 LGHNA, CDR2 YSLEER. The CDR3 nucleotides are TGCGCCAGCAGCCAAGTTCCCGGGGGGAGTGAGCAGTTCTTC. Translated: CASSQVPGGSEQFF.

The chain combines TRBV7-2 with TRBJ1-1; D not resolved. V was cut by 5 bases and J by 7 bases, with 17 bases left in between. Per germline, CDR1 SGHTA and CDR2 FQGNSA. The CDR3 sequence is 14 residues long. This CDR3 is CASSLKSGRNEAFF. Written as DNA, the CDR3 is TGTGCCAGCAGCCTAAAAAGTGGCCGGAATGAAGCTTTCTTT.